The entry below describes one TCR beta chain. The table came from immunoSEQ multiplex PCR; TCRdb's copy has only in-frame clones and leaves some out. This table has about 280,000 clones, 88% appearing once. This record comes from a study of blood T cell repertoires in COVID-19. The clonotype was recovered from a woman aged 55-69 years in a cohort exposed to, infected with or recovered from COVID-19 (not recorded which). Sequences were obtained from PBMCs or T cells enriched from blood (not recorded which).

The CDR3 protein is CASSYATENTEAFF. Here the CDR3 DNA reads TGTGCCAGCAGTTACGCAACAGAGAACACTGAAGCTTTCTTT. The V gene is TRBV6-5, the J gene TRBJ1-1; the D is unclear. This CDR3 region has 14 residues. Germline V gene lookup returns CDR1 MNHEY and CDR2 SVGAGI. The V gene lost 2 bases and the J gene lost 1 base, with 8 bases spanning the gap.